The entry below describes one T cell receptor beta chain. CDR1 is LNHDA and CDR2 is SQIVND in the germline V gene (reference sequence). Trimming cost V 5 bases and J 3 bases; bases outside gene matches: 9. This CDR3 has 16 residues. These data belong to a study of blood T cell repertoires in COVID-19. Looking at the study overall: T cells, B-cell-depleted T cells, or PBMCs supplied cDNA or gDNA.

Per the authors' pipeline: From reference gene primer amplification, estimates of nucleated cell counts were derived. Profiling relied on immunoSEQ multiplex PCR, and the TCRdb table lists in-frame clones only, not all of them. The D gene and trimming were derived from the DNA, and the V and J assignments and clone size from that table. The repertoire consists of some 120,000 clones, with about nine tenths occurring once and the leading ten covering approximately 1.7%. This TCR was sampled from a human donor with active COVID-19. The donor label of this sample is uncertain. The sample taken for sequencing was peripheral blood. This chain joins TRBV19 and TRBJ2-5; 10 bases match TRBD1. CDR3 sequence: CASSPLSGQGKETQYF. The CDR3 bases are TGTGCCAGTAGTCCTCTGTCGGGACAGGGGAAAGAGACCCAGTACTTC.